This paragraph covers one T cell receptor beta chain sequence. Its antigen specificity is not known. Relative to the germline gene, one junction end is altered; a read error may explain this. Synthetic TCR analog templates were spiked into each PCR so that absolute template abundance could be estimated from read counts. The immunoSEQ assay used bias-controlled V and J gene primers to amplify TCRbeta CDR3 regions from genomic DNA. Sequencing of rearranged TCRbeta segments was done at approximately 20X coverage. The authors' pipeline ran thus. Sequencing errors were corrected by clustering and CDR3s were annotated against IMGT to assign V, D and J genes. Downstream analyses used only productive TCRbeta rearrangements and left out out-of-frame or stop-codon sequences. To compute clonality, Shannon entropy was normalized by the log of the number of unique productive sequences and then subtracted from one. Clones differing between time points or between blood and tumor were identified using Fisher's exact test with Benjamini-Hochberg correction, with an adjusted p below 0.01 applied as the threshold. TCRdb provides this immuneACCESS table in a form limited to in-frame rearrangements. Some clones are lacking; in checked studies, under half of them reflect an unresolved V gene, and why the rest are absent is not known. V and J calls and clone size are given by that table; D and trimming were obtained from the DNA. The sample records tens of thousands of clones, approximately 86% of which are singletons. The leading ten clones occupy roughly a quarter of the sample.

Via the germline V gene, CDR1 is SGHTA and CDR2 FQGNSA. The CDR3 starts with the cysteine, ends with the phenylalanine, and has 17 residues. Only CDR3 DNA remains: 51 bases, in frame from the first base. The sample originates from a study of PD-L1 blockade in urothelial cancer listed by TCRdb under 2017. About the study as a whole: All patients started therapy in about 2014 and received atezolizumab 1,200 mg intravenously every 3 weeks. Somatic, immune and clinical correlates of response to PD-L1 blockade with atezolizumab in urothelial cancer were the focus of an exploratory multi-omic analysis. A median of approximately 140,000 T cells and 80,000 or so unique TCRs was obtained from blood samples, and a median clonality of approximately 0.08 was observed. Blood samples were analyzed at 3 weeks after treatment start (second dose) and at 6 weeks after treatment start. About 10 patients achieved durable clinical benefit and 20 did not. Some 29 patients had pretreatment blood TCR-seq, some 24 had at least one posttreatment blood collection, and some 24 had tumor TCR-seq. Durable clinical benefit meant progression-free survival longer than 6 months, and TCR features were also tested against progression-free and overall survival. Patients had an ECOG performance status of 0 or 1 and had received between 0 and 3 prior chemotherapy regimens. Whole exome sequencing and RNA sequencing of pretreatment tumors were performed alongside TCR sequencing in the same patients. Pretreatment tumor samples, along with matched peripheral blood collected serially before and after atezolizumab treatment, underwent TCR sequencing. About 85% of the roughly 29 patients were identified as males with urothelial cancer of bladder origin, and a prior smoking history was reported by 18 of 29 patients. The research as a whole found: At 3 weeks after the start of treatment, tumor-associated TCR clones in peripheral blood had expanded more in patients with durable benefit (n ≈ 23, p = 0.022). A pretreatment peripheral blood TCR clonality below the median was linked to improved progression-free and overall survival. Because the sample size was small (n of about 29) and many exploratory analyses were performed, the results are intended to be hypothesis-generating.

Reading the label with the study, this specimen's time point is: peripheral blood 6 weeks after treatment start. The cohort comprised 25 to 35 patients with locally advanced or metastatic urothelial carcinoma treated at Memorial Sloan Kettering on a trial protocol. Peripheral blood mononuclear cells were collected pretreatment and during treatment, at between 1 and 8 total time points per patient. The Qiagen DNeasy Blood extraction kit was used to purify genomic DNA from total PBMCs and tumor samples. Collected pretreatment and during treatment, PBMCs were isolated and stored as previously described.

The sequence joins TRBV7-2 to TRBJ2-3, with TRBD2 perhaps the D gene, on 7 matching bases. The sequence was obtained from a man aged 55 to 70 with urothelial cancer. The sequencing used PBMCs, collected around atezolizumab (anti-PD-L1) treatment. The nucleotide sequence is TGTGCCAGCAGTTTAGACTGGTCGGGCGGGGGCGCAGATACGCAGTATTTT. Its protein product is CASSLDWSGGGADTQYF.